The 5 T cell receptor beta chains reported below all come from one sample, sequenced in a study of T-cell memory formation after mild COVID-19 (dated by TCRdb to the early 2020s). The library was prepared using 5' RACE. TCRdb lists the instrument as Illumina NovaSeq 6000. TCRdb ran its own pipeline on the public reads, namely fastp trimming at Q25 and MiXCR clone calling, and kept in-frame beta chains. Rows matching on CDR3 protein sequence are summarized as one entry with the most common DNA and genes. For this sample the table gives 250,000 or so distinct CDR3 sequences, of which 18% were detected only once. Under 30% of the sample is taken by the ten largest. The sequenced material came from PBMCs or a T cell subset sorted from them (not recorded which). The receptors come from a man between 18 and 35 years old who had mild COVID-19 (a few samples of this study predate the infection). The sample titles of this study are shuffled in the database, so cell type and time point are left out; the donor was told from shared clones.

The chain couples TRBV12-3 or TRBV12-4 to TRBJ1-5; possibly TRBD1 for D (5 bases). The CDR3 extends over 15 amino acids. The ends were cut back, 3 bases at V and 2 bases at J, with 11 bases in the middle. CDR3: CASSFQGMGNQPQHF. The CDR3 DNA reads TGTGCCAGCAGTTTCCAGGGTATGGGCAATCAGCCCCAGCATTTT.

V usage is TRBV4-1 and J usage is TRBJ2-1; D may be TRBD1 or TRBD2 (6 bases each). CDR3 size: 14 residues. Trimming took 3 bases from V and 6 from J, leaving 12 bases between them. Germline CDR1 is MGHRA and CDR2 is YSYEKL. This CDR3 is CASSHHRGPNEQFF. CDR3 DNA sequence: TGCGCCAGCAGCCATCACCGGGGGCCCAATGAGCAGTTCTTC.

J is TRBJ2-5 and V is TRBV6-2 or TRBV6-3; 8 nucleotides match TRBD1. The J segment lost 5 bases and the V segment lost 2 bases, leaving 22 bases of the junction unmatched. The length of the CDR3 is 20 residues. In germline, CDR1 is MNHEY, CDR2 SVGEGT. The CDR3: CASSYTNAGTGSLGWETQYF. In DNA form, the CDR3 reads TGTGCCAGCAGTTACACGAACGCCGGGACAGGTAGCTTAGGCTGGGAGACCCAGTACTTC.

CDR3 coding DNA: TGCGCCAGCAGCTCTCGACCGGGACAGGGGTTTAGCACAGATACGCAGTATTTT. Translated, it gives CASSSRPGQGFSTDTQYF. The chain combines TRBV5-1 with TRBJ2-3, with 10 nucleotides matching TRBD1. The CDR3 covers 18 residues. CDR1 is SGHRS, CDR2 YFSETQ, per germline. V was clipped by 3 bases and J by 0 bases; unmatched bases: 10.

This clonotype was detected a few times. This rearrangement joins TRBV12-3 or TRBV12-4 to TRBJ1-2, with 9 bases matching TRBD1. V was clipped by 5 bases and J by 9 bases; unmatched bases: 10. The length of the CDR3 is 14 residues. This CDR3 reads CASSQLDRGLSYTF. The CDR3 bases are TGTGCCAGCAGTCAGCTGGACAGGGGTTTGAGCTACACCTTC.